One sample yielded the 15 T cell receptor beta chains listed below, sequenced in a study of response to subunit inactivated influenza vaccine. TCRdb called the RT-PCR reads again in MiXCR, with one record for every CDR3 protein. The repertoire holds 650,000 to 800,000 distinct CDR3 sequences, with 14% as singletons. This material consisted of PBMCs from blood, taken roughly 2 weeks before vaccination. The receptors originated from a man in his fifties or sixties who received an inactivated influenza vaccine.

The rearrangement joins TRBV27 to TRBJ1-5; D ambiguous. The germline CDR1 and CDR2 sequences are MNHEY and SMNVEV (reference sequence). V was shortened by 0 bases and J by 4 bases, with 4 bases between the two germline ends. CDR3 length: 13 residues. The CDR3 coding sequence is TGTGCCAGCAGTTTATCCAAAAATCAGCCCCAGCATTTT. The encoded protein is CASSLSKNQPQHF.

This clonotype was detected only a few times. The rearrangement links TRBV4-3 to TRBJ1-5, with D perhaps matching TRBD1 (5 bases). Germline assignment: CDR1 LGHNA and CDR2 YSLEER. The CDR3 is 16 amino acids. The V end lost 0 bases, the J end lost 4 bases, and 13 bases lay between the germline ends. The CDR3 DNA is TGCGCCAGCAGCCAAGAGAGGGGTCTGAAGAATCAGCCCCAGCATTTT. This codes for CASSQERGLKNQPQHF.

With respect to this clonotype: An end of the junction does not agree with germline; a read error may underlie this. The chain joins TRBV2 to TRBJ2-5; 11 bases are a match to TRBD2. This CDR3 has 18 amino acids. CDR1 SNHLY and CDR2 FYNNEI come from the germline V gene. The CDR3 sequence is CASSGLAGGLPYQETQYF. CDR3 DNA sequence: TGTGCCAGTAGTGGGCTAGCGGGGGGCCTCCCGTACCAAGAGACCCAGTACTTC.

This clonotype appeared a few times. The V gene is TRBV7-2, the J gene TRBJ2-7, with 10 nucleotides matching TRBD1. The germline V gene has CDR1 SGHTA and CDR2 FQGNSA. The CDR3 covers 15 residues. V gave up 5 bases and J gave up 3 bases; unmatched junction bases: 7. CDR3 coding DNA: TGTGCCAGCAGCCGATTCCGGGACAGGGGCTACGAGCAGTACTTC. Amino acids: CASSRFRDRGYEQYF.

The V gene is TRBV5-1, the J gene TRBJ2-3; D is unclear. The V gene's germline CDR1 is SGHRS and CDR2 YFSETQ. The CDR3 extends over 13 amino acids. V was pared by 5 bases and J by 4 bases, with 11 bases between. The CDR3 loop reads CASRSVVADTQYF. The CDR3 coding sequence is TGCGCCAGCAGGAGCGTTGTCGCAGATACGCAGTATTTT.

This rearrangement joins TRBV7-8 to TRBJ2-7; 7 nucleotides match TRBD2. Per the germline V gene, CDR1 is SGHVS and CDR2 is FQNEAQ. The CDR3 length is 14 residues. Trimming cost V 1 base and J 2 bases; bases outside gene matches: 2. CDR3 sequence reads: CASSLDGRPYEQYF. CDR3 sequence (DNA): TGTGCCAGCAGCTTAGACGGGAGGCCCTACGAGCAGTACTTC.

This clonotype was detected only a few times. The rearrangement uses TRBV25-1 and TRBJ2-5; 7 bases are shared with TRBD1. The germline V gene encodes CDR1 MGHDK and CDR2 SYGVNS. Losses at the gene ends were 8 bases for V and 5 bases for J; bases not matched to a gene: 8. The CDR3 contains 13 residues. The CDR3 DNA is TGTGCCAGCCAACAGGGGAGTGGGGAGACCCAGTACTTC. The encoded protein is CASQQGSGETQYF.

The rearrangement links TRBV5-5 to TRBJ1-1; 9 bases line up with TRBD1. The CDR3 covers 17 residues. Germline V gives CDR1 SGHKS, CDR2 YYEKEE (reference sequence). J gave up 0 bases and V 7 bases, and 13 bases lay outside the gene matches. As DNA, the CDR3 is TGTGCCAGCGGCTCCGGGACAGGGTTGGCCCTGAACACTGAAGCTTTCTTT. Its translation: CASGSGTGLALNTEAFF.

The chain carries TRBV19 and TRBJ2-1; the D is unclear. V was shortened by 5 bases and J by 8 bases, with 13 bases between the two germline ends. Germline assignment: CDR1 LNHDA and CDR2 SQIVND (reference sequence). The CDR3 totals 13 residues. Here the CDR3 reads CASSPRVRYEQFF. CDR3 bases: TGTGCCAGTAGTCCCCGTGTCCGGTATGAGCAGTTCTTC.

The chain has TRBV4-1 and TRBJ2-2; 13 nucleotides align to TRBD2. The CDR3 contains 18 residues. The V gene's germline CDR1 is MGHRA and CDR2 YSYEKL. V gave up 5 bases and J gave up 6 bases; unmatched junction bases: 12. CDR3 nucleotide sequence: TGCGCCAGCAGCTCTGCGCGACTAGCGGGGGGTCTGTCCGGGGAGCTGTTTTTT. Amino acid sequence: CASSSARLAGGLSGELFF.

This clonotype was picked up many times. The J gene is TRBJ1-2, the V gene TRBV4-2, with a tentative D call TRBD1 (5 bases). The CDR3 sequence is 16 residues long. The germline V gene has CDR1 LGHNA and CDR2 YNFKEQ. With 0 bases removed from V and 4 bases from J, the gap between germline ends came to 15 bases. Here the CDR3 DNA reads TGTGCCAGCAGCCAAGATAGAGTTGACAGTCTCTATGGCTACACCTTC. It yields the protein CASSQDRVDSLYGYTF.

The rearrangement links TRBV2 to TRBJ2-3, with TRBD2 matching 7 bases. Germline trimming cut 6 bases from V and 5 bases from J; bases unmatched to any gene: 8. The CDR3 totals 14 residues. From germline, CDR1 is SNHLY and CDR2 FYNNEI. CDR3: CASSGTIIIDTQYF. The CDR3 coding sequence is TGTGCCAGCAGCGGGACTATAATAATAGATACGCAGTATTTT.

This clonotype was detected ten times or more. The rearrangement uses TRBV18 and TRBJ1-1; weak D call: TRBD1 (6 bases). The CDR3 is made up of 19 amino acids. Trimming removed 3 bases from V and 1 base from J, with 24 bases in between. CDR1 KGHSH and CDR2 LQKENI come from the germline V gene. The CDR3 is CASSPLPGEGILKNTEAFF. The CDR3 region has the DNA TGTGCCAGCTCACCCCTTCCAGGGGAGGGAATACTAAAGAACACTGAAGCTTTCTTT.

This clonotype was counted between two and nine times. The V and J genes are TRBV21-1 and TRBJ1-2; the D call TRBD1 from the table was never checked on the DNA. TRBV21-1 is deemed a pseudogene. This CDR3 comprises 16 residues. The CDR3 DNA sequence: TGTGCCAGCAGCGGCCAGGACAGACAGGGCCGCTATGGCTACACCTTC. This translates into CASSGQDRQGRYGYTF.

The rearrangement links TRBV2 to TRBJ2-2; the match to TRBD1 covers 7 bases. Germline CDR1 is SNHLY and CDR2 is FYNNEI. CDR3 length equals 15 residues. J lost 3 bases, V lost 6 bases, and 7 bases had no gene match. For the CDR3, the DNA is TGTGCCAGCAGCGATAGGGGACAGTACACCGGGGAGCTGTTTTTT. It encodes CASSDRGQYTGELFF. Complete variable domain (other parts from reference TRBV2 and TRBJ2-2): EPEVTQTPSHQVTQMGQEVILRCVPISNHLYFYWYRQILGQKVEFLVSFYNNEISEKSEIFDDQFSVERPDGSNFTLKIRSTKLEDSAMYFCASSDRGQYTGELFFGEGSRLTVL.